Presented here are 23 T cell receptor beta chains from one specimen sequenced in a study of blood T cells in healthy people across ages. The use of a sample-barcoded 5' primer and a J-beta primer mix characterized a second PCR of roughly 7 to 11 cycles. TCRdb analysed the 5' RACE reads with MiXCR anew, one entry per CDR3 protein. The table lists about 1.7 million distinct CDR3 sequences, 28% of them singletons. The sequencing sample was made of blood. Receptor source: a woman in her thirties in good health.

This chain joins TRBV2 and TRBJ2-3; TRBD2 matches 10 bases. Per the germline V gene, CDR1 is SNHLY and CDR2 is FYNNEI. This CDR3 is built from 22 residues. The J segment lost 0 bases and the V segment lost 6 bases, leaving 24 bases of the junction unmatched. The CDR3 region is CASRDIGTPGQRGGQSTDTQYF. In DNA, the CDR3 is TGTGCCAGCAGGGATATTGGAACCCCGGGACAGCGGGGGGGCCAAAGCACAGATACGCAGTATTTT. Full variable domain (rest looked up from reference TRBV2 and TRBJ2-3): EPEVTQTPSHQVTQMGQEVILRCVPISNHLYFYWYRQILGQKVEFLVSFYNNEISEKSEIFDDQFSVERPDGSNFTLKIRSTKLEDSAMYFCASRDIGTPGQRGGQSTDTQYFGPGTRLTVL.

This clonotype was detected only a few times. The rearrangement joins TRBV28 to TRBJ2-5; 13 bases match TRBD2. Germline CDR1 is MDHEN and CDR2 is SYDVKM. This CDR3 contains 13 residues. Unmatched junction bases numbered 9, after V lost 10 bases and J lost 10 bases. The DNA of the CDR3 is TGTGCCACCGAACTAGCGGGGGGGCCGATCCAGTACTTC. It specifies CATELAGGPIQYF.

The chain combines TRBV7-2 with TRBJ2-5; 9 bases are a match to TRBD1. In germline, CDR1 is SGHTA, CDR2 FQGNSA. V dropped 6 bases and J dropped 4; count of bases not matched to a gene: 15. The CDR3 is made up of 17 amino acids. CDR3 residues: CASRSGTGKGLGETQYF. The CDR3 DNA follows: TGTGCCAGCAGGTCCGGGACAGGGAAAGGGTTGGGAGAGACCCAGTACTTC.

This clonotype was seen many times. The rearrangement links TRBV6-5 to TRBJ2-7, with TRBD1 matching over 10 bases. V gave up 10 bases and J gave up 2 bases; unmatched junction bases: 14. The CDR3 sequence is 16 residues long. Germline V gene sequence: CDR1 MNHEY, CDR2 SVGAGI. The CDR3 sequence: CATHRDRGWGTYEQYF. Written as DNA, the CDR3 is TGTGCCACTCACCGGGACAGGGGTTGGGGGACCTACGAGCAGTACTTC.

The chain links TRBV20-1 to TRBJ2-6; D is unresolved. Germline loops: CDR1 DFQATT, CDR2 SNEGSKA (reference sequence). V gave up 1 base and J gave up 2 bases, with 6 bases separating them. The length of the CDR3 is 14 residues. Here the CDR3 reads CSARAWTGANVLTF. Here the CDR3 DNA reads TGCAGTGCTAGAGCATGGACTGGGGCCAACGTCCTGACTTTC.

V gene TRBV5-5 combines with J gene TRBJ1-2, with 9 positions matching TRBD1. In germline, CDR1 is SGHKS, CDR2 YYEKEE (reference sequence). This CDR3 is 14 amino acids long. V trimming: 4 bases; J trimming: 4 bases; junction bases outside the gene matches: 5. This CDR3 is CASSGLGQGYGYTF. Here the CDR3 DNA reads TGTGCCAGCAGCGGCTTGGGACAGGGCTATGGCTACACCTTC.

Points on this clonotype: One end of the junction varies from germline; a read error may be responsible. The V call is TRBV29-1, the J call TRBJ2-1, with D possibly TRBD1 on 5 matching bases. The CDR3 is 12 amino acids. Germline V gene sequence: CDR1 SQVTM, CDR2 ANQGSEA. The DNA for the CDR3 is TGCAGCGCTGAACGGCAGGGTAATGAGCAGTTCTTC. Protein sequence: CSAERQGNEQFF.

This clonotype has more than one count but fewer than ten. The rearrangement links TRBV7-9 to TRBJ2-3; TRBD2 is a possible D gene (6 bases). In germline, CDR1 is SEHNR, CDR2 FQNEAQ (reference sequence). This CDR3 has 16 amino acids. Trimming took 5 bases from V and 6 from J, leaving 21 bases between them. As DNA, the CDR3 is TGTGCCAGCAGCCCACCCGGGGACTTTCTCACTGATACGCAGTATTTT. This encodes CASSPPGDFLTDTQYF. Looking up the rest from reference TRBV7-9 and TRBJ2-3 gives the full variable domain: DTGVSQNPRHKITKRGQNVTFRCDPISEHNRLYWYRQTLGQGPEFLTYFQNEAQLEKSRLLSDRFSAERPKGSFSTLEIQRTEQGDSAMYLCASSPPGDFLTDTQYFGPGTRLTVL.

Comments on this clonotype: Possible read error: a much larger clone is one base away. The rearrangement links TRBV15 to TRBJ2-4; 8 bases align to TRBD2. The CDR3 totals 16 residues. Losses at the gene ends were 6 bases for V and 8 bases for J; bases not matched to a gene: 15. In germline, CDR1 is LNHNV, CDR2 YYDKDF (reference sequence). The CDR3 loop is CATRLRTSGRIYIQYF. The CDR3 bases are TGTGCCACCAGGTTGAGGACCAGCGGGAGAATATACATTCAGTACTTC.

DNA for the CDR3: TGCAGTGCTGGCAAGGCGGGGACTAAGAGCTCCTACGAGCAGTACTTC. Protein: CSAGKAGTKSSYEQYF. The chain couples TRBV20-1 to TRBJ2-7; the match to TRBD2 covers 7 bases. CDR3 size: 16 residues. Looked up from germline, CDR1 is DFQATT and CDR2 is SNEGSKA (reference sequence). Trimming at V came to 5 bases and at J to 0 bases, leaving 13 bases not matched to a gene.

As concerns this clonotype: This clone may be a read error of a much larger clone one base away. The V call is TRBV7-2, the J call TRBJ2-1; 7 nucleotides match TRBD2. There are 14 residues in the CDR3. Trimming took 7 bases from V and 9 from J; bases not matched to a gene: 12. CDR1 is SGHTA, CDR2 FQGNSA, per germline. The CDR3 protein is CASNLREGGTEQFF. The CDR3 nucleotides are TGTGCCAGCAACCTAAGGGAGGGAGGGACTGAGCAGTTCTTC.

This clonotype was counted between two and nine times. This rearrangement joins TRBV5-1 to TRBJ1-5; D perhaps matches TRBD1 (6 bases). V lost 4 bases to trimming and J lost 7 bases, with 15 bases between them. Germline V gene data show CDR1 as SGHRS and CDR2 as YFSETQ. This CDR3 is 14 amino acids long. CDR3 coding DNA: TGCGCCAGCAGCAGCGACTCAGGGGTACAGCCCCAGCATTTT. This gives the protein CASSSDSGVQPQHF.

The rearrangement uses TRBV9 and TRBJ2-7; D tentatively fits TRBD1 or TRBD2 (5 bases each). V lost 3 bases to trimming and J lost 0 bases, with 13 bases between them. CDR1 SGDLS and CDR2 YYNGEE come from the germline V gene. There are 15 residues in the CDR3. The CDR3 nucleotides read TGTGCCAGCAGCGGTGGGACGGCGAGCTCCTACGAGCAGTACTTC. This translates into CASSGGTASSYEQYF.

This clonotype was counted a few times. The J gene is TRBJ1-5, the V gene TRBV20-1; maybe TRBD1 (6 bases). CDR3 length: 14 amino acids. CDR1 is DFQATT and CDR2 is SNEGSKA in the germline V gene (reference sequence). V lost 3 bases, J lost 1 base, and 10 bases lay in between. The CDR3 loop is CSARPGVSNQPQHF. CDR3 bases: TGCAGTGCTAGGCCAGGGGTGAGCAATCAGCCCCAGCATTTT.

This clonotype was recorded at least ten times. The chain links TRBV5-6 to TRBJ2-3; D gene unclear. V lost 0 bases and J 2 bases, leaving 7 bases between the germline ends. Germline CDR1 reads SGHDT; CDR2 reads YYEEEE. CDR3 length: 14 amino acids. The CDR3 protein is CASSLGLPTDTQYF. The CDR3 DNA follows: TGTGCCAGCAGCTTGGGGCTACCCACAGATACGCAGTATTTT.

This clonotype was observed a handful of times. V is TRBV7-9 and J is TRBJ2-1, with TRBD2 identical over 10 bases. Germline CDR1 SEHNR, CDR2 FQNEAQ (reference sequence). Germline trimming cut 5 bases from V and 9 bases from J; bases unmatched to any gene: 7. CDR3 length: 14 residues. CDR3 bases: TGTGCCAGCAGCGGAGCGGGAGGGCCTGGTGAGCAGTTCTTC. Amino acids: CASSGAGGPGEQFF.

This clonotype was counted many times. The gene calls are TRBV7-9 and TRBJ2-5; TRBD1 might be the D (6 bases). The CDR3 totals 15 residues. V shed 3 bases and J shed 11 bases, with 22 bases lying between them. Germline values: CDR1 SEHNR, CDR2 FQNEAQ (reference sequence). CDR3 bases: TGTGCCAGCAGCTTCCAGGGGTTGTCACGAGGGGATCAGTACTTC. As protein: CASSFQGLSRGDQYF.

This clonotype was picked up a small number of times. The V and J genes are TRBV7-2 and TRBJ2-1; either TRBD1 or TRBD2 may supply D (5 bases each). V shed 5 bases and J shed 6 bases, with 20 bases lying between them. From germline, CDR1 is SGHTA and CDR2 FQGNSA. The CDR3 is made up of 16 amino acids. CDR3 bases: TGTGCCAGCAGCGGGGCCGGGACGGGCTATAGCAATGAGCAGTTCTTC. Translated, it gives CASSGAGTGYSNEQFF. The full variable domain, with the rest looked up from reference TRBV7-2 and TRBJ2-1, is GAGVSQSPSNKVTEKGKDVELRCDPISGHTALYWYRQSLGQGLEFLIYFQGNSAPDKSGLPSDRFSAERTGGSVSTLTIQRTQQEDSAVYLCASSGAGTGYSNEQFFGPGTRLTVL.

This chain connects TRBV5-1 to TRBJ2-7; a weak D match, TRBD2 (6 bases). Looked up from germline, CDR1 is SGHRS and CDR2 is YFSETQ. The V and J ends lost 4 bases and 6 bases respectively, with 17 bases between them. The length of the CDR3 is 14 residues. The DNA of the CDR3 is TGCGCCAGCAGCGGCGGGACGGAACCGGCCGAGCAGTACTTC. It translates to CASSGGTEPAEQYF.

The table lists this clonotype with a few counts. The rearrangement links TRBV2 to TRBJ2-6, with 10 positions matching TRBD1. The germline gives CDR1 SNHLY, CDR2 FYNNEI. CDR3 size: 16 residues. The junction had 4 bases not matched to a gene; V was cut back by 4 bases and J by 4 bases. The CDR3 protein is CASSGQGAGGANVLTF. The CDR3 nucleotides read TGTGCCAGCAGTGGACAGGGGGCAGGAGGGGCCAACGTCCTGACTTTC.

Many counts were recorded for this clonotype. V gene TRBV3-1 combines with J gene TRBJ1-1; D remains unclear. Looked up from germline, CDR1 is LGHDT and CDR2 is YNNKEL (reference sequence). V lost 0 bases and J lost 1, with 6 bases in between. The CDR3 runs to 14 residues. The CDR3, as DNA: TGTGCCAGCAGCCAAGACGGATCGAACACTGAAGCTTTCTTT. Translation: CASSQDGSNTEAFF.

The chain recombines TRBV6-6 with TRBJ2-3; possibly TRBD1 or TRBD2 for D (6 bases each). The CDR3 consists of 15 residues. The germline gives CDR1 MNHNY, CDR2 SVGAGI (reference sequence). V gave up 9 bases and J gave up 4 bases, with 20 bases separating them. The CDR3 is CASTFGGQEADTQYF. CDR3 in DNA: TGTGCCAGTACCTTCGGGGGACAAGAGGCAGATACGCAGTATTTT.

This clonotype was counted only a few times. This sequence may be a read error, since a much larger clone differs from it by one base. DNA of the CDR3: TGTGCCAGCAGCTTAAACGATCCGGGACTAGCGGGTTATGAGCAGTACTTC. Translation gives CASSLNDPGLAGYEQYF. The chain combines TRBV5-5 with TRBJ2-7; 12 bases are a match to TRBD2. V shed 2 bases, J shed 7 bases, and the junction held 13 bases outside the gene matches. The CDR3 contains 17 residues. Germline values: CDR1 SGHKS, CDR2 YYEKEE (reference sequence).